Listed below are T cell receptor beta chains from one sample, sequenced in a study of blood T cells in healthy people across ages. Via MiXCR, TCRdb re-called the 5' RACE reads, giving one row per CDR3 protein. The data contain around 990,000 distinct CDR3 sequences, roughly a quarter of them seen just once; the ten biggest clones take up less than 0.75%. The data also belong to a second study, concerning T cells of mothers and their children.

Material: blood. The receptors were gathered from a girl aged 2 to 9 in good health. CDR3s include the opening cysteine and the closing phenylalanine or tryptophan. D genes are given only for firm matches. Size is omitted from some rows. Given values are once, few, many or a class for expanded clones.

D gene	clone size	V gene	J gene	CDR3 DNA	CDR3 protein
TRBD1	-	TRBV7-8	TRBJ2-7	TGTGCCAGCACCCCCCGGGACAGGAAGCCCTACGAGCAGTACTTC	CASTPRDRKPYEQYF
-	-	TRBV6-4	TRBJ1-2	TGTGCCAGCAGTGTAAAGGATGAGGTAGAAGACTATGGCTACACCTTC	CASSVKDEVEDYGYTF
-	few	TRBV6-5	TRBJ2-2	TGTGCCAGCACATATAAACCCACCGGGGAGCTGTTTTTT	CASTYKPTGELFF
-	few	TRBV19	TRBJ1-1	TGTGCCAGTAGTAGGATGGGGGACACTGAAGCTTTCTTT	CASSRMGDTEAFF
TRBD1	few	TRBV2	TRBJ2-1	TGTGCCAGCAGCTCACAGGGGGAAGGCCGGTGGGAGCAGTTCTTC	CASSSQGEGRWEQFF
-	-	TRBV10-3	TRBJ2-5	TGTGCCATCAGTGACGTTAACAGGAAAGAGACCCAGTACTTC	CAISDVNRKETQYF
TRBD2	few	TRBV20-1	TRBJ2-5	TGCAGTGCTGGCAGGACTAGCGGGGGGACCCAAGAGACCCAGTACTTC	CSAGRTSGGTQETQYF
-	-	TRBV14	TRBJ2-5	TGTGCCAGCAGCCAAACTTTCCTTCAAGAGACCCAGTACTTC	CASSQTFLQETQYF
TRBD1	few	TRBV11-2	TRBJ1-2	TGTGCCAGCAGCTTAGATCGGACAGGGGGCGAGTTAAACTATGGCTACACCTTC	CASSLDRTGGELNYGYTF
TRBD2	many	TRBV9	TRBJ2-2	TGTGCCAGCAGCGTAGCGGGGGGCACCGGGGAGCTGTTTTTT	CASSVAGGTGELFF
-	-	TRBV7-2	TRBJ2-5	TGTGCCAGCACACCTAGGGCAGGGACCCAGTACTTC	CASTPRAGTQYF
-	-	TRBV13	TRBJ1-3	TGTGCCAGCAGGGAGGCCCGGGGAAACACCATATATTTT	CASREARGNTIYF
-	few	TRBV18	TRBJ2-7	TGTGCCAGCTCACCGGACGGTCCGGAGCAGTACTTC	CASSPDGPEQYF
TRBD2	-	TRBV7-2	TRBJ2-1	TGTGCCAGCAGCTTAGTCGCTAGCGGGAGCTCCTACAATGAGCAGTTCTTC	CASSLVASGSSYNEQFF
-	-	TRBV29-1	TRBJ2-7	TGCAGCGTTGAAAGCCCAGGGACGACAGAGTACGAGCAGTACTTC	CSVESPGTTEYEQYF
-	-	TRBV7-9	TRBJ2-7	TGTGCCAGCTGGCCCACAGAGACCTACGAGCAGTACTTC	CASWPTETYEQYF
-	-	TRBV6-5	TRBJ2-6	TGTGCCAGCAGTTACGTTGGGGCCAACGTCCTGACTTTC	CASSYVGANVLTF
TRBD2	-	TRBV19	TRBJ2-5	TGTGCCAGTAGGCATACTAGCGGGGAGACCCAGTACTTC	CASRHTSGETQYF
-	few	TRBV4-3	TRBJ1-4	TGCGCCAGCAGCCAAGGTCCGGGGGGCCCTAATGAAAAACTGTTTTTT	CASSQGPGGPNEKLFF
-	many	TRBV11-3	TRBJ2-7	TGTGCCAGCAGCTTTCAGGGCGCCTACGAGCAGTACTTC	CASSFQGAYEQYF
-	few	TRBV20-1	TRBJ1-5	TGCAGTGCCGAGGACGATAGCAATCAGCCCCAGCATTTT	CSAEDDSNQPQHF
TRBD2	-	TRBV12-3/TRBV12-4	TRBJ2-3	TGTGCCAGCAGTTTTCTGGGACTAGCGGGAGCGGGAGATACGCAGTATTTT	CASSFLGLAGAGDTQYF
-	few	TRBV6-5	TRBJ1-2	TGTGCCAGCAGTTACTCCACAGGGCTTGGTGGCTACACCTTC	CASSYSTGLGGYTF
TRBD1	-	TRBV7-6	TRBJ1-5	TGTGCCAGCAGCTCCGGACAGGGGGCAATTGGCAATCAGCCCCAGCATTTT	CASSSGQGAIGNQPQHF
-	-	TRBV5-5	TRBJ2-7	TGTGCCAGCAGCTTGGTAGGGCAGCTCTACGAGCAGTACTTC	CASSLVGQLYEQYF
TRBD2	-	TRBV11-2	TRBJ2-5	TGTGCCAGCAGCTCCCCCCCATACGGGGGGAGGGAGACCCAGTACTTC	CASSSPPYGGRETQYF
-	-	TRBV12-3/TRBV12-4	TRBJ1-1	TGTGCCAGCAGTTTTAATGGGGGAACTGAAGCTTTCTTT	CASSFNGGTEAFF
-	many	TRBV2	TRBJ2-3	TGTGCCAGCAGTGGGACTAGCACAGATACGCAGTATTTT	CASSGTSTDTQYF
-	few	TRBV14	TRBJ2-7	TGTGCCAGCAGCGCCCGGGGGGAGCAGTACTTC	CASSARGEQYF
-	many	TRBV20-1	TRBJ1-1	TGCAGTGTCAAGAGGGGGATAGACACTGAAGCTTTCTTT	CSVKRGIDTEAFF
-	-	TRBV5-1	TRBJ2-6	TGCGCCAGCAGCTTTGGTCTGCAAAACTCTGGGGCCAACGTCCTGACTTTC	CASSFGLQNSGANVLTF
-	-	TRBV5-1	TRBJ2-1	TGCGCCAGCAGCTTGGGTATGGGAGGCAATGAGCAGTTCTTC	CASSLGMGGNEQFF
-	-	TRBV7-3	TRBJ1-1	TGTGCCAGCAGCTTAACAAGGGGGATGGACACTGAAGCTTTCTTT	CASSLTRGMDTEAFF
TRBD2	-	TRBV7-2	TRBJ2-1	TGTGCCAGCAGCTTAGTGGCGGGAGGGCCAAATGAGCAGTTCTTC	CASSLVAGGPNEQFF
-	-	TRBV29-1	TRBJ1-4	TGCAGCGTTGAACCACCGGGCCTCGCAAAACTGTTTTTT	CSVEPPGLAKLFF
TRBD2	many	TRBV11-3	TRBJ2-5	TGTGCCAGCAGCTCAGCGGGGGCCCAAGAGACCCAGTACTTC	CASSSAGAQETQYF
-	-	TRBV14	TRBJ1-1	TGTGCCAGCAGCCAATTTATCGGGACCGAAGCTTTCTTT	CASSQFIGTEAFF
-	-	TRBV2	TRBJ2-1	TGTGCCAGCAGTGTCGAGTCGGGGCCCAATGAGCAGTTCTTC	CASSVESGPNEQFF
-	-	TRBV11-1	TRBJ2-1	TGTGCCAGCAGCTTTGAAGAATACAATGAGCAGTTCTTC	CASSFEEYNEQFF
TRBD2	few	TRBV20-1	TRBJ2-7	TGCAGTGCTAGGTCTAGCGGGGTGCCCTCCTACGAGCAGTACTTC	CSARSSGVPSYEQYF
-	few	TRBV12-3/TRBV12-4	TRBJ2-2	TGTGCCAGCAGTTTAGAATATCGCGACGGGGAGCTGTTTTTT	CASSLEYRDGELFF
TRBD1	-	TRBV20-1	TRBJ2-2	TGCAGTGCTACTCAGGGGGCAGACACCGGGGAGCTGTTTTTT	CSATQGADTGELFF
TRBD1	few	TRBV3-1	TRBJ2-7	TGTGCCAGCAGCCAACCAACAGGGGGGAGACCCGGCTACGAGCAGTACTTC	CASSQPTGGRPGYEQYF
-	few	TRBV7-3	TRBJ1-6	TGTGCCAGCAGCCCGGGGCTTACGGGACCCCTCCACTTT	CASSPGLTGPLHF